This is a list of T cell receptor beta chains from one sample in a study of blood T cell repertoires in COVID-19. Sequencing was performed with immunoSEQ multiplex PCR; in TCRdb, only in-frame clones are kept and a portion is missing. Here the sample spans 190,000 or so clones, 70% to 90% being singletons. The source material was peripheral blood. These receptors were collected from a woman at least 80 years old with acute or convalescent COVID-19. The CDR3 runs from the conserved cysteine through the conserved F or W. A D gene is named only where the DNA matches it firmly. The size entry is marked missing in some rows and otherwise reads once, few, many or a size class.

. TRBJ2-7 TRBV5-1 . CASSLVTDYEQYF TGCGCCAGCAGCTTGGTTACAGACTACGAGCAGTACTTC
. TRBJ1-2 TRBV3-1/TRBV3-2 . CASSQGSWGEGYTF TGTGCCAGCAGCCAAGGAAGTTGGGGCGAGGGCTACACCTTC
TRBD1 TRBJ2-7 TRBV5-6 . CASSLGGTGVSYEQYF TGTGCCAGCAGCTTGGGGGGGACAGGGGTTTCCTACGAGCAGTACTTC
TRBD1 TRBJ1-5 TRBV5-6 few CASSTGTGDQPQHF TGTGCCAGCAGCACCGGGACAGGCGATCAGCCCCAGCATTTT
. TRBJ2-7 TRBV7-9 . CASGGTASYEQYF TGTGCCAGCGGAGGGACAGCTTCCTACGAGCAGTACTTC
TRBD2 TRBJ2-5 TRBV5-1 once CASSPRTSGTPRETQYF TGCGCCAGCAGCCCGCGGACTAGCGGAACCCCCCGGGAGACCCAGTACTTC
TRBD1 TRBJ1-6 TRBV7-2 . CASSRNPGTVNSPLHF TGTGCCAGCAGCAGAAACCCCGGGACAGTTAATTCACCCCTCCACTTT
TRBD2 TRBJ2-7 TRBV5-4 . CASSPGTSAHGEQYF TGTGCCAGCAGCCCCGGGACTAGCGCCCATGGGGAGCAGTACTTC
. TRBJ1-5 TRBV19 . CASSPGTSYSNQPQHF TGTGCCAGTAGTCCAGGGACAAGCTATAGCAATCAGCCCCAGCATTTT
. TRBJ2-7 TRBV6-5 . CASSLNRVGPYEQYF TGTGCCAGCAGTCTCAACAGGGTTGGTCCCTACGAGCAGTACTTC
TRBD1 TRBJ2-2 TRBV12-5 . CASGLVRGQLYTGELFF TGTGCTAGTGGTTTGGTACGGGGACAGTTATACACCGGGGAGCTGTTTTTT
TRBD2 TRBJ2-3 TRBV15 . CATSRGSSGSSYTQYF TGTGCCACCAGCAGAGGGTCAAGCGGGAGCTCGTATACGCAGTATTTT
TRBD1 TRBJ1-6 TRBV20-1 . CSASSGTGGNSPLHF TGCAGTGCTAGTAGCGGGACAGGGGGCAATTCACCCCTCCACTTT
TRBD1 TRBJ2-7 TRBV5-6 . CASTRDRGKQYF TGTGCCAGCACCCGGGACAGGGGAAAGCAGTACTTC
. TRBJ1-2 TRBV20-1 . CSASHLEDYGYTF TGCAGTGCTAGTCACCTGGAGGACTATGGCTACACCTTC
TRBD2 TRBJ2-1 TRBV7-2 . CASRRTSGGANEQFF TGTGCCAGCAGACGAACTAGCGGGGGGGCCAATGAGCAGTTCTTC
. TRBJ2-1 TRBV6-5 . CASSLGLPNEQFF TGTGCCAGCAGTCTCGGACTACCCAATGAGCAGTTCTTC
TRBD1 TRBJ1-6 TRBV5-1 . CASSLDRGGSPLHF TGCGCCAGCAGCTTGGACAGGGGTGGGTCACCCCTCCACTTT
TRBD2 TRBJ2-1 TRBV7-2 . CASSLVAASGGAREQFF TGTGCCAGCAGCTTAGTGGCGGCTAGCGGGGGGGCGCGTGAGCAGTTCTTC
. TRBJ1-2 TRBV14 . CASSQGNSGINYGYTF TGTGCCAGCAGCCAAGGTAACAGCGGAATTAACTATGGCTACACCTTC
. TRBJ1-2 TRBV30 . CAWSRGGGLTYGYTF TGTGCCTGGAGCAGAGGGGGGGGACTCACCTATGGCTACACCTTC
. TRBJ2-7 TRBV6-6 few CASSFHRDEQYF TGTGCCAGCAGTTTCCACAGGGACGAGCAGTACTTC
TRBD1 TRBJ1-6 TRBV7-2 . CASRQGGRGHNSPLHF TGTGCCAGCAGACAGGGGGGAAGGGGGCATAATTCACCCCTCCACTTT
TRBD1 TRBJ1-1 TRBV7-3 once CASSATGGTTEAFF TGTGCCAGCAGCGCTACAGGGGGCACCACTGAAGCTTTCTTT
TRBD2 TRBJ2-3 TRBV25-1 once CASSKAGVKTDTQYF TGTGCCAGCAGCAAAGCGGGAGTAAAAACAGATACGCAGTATTTT
TRBD2 TRBJ2-1 TRBV4-1 . CASSARGGLDNEQFF TGCGCCAGCAGCGCCCGGGGGGGCTTGGACAATGAGCAGTTCTTC
. TRBJ1-5 TRBV16 . CASSGQDNQPQHF TGTGCCAGCAGTGGGCAGGACAATCAGCCCCAGCATTTT
. TRBJ2-3 TRBV7-9 . CASSIYTTDTQYF TGTGCCAGCAGCATATACACCACAGATACGCAGTATTTT
. TRBJ2-5 TRBV6-5 . CASSPRVQETQYF TGTGCCAGCAGTCCTCGGGTCCAAGAGACCCAGTACTTC
TRBD2 TRBJ2-7 TRBV7-2 few CASSQGTSGGNEQYF TGTGCCAGCAGCCAGGGGACTAGCGGGGGCAACGAGCAGTACTTC
. TRBJ1-1 TRBV11-1 . CASRRGEGSTEAFF TGTGCCAGCAGGCGAGGGGAGGGGAGCACTGAAGCTTTCTTT
. TRBJ1-6 TRBV18 . CASSPRQGDSPLHF TGTGCCAGCTCACCAAGGCAGGGCGACTCACCCCTCCACTTT
. TRBJ2-5 TRBV6-6 . CASSQGPRTQYF TGTGCCAGCAGTCAGGGGCCCCGGACCCAGTACTTC
. TRBJ1-1 TRBV10-1 . CASRGGAHTEAFF TGCGCCAGCCGAGGTGGAGCCCACACTGAAGCTTTCTTT
. TRBJ1-2 TRBV2 . CASSRRGSDYGYTF TGTGCCAGCAGCCGACGGGGATCCGACTATGGCTACACCTTC
TRBD2 TRBJ2-1 TRBV7-3 once CASSRREVDEQFF TGTGCCAGCAGCCGCCGGGAGGTGGATGAGCAGTTCTTC
. TRBJ2-7 TRBV5-1 few CASQKGESSYEQYF TGCGCCAGTCAGAAGGGGGAAAGCTCCTACGAGCAGTACTTC
TRBD1 TRBJ1-2 TRBV6-5 . CASSRTGAMSGYTF TGTGCCAGCAGTCGGACAGGGGCTATGAGCGGCTACACCTTC
. TRBJ2-3 TRBV25-1 . CASSDYGGTDTQYF TGTGCCAGCAGTGATTACGGGGGCACAGATACGCAGTATTTT
. TRBJ2-2 TRBV9 . CASSARGTGELFF TGTGCCAGCAGCGCAAGAGGGACCGGGGAGCTGTTTTTT
. TRBJ1-2 TRBV19 . CASSITGTNYGYTF TGTGCCAGTAGTATCACAGGGACTAACTATGGCTACACCTTC
TRBD2 TRBJ2-5 TRBV15 . CATRPRGGSQETQYF TGTGCCACCAGGCCCCGGGGCGGGAGCCAAGAGACCCAGTACTTC
TRBD1 TRBJ2-3 TRBV4-3 once CASSQGPSQGAPTDTQYF TGCGCCAGCAGCCAGGGCCCGTCGCAGGGGGCCCCCACAGATACGCAGTATTTT
TRBD1 TRBJ1-6 TRBV5-1 . CASSLEGTGRSYNSPLHF TGCGCCAGCAGCTTGGAGGGGACAGGGAGATCCTATAATTCACCCCTCCACTTT
TRBD2 TRBJ2-7 TRBV6-1 . CASSEASGRAFYEQYF TGTGCCAGCAGTGAAGCGAGCGGGAGGGCCTTCTACGAGCAGTACTTC
. TRBJ2-3 TRBV24-1 . CATSDPGTGGPDTQYF TGTGCCACCAGTGATCCCGGGACTGGAGGCCCAGATACGCAGTATTTT
. TRBJ1-2 TRBV19 . CASSFPTGNYGYTF TGTGCCAGTAGTTTCCCGACTGGCAACTATGGCTACACCTTC